This TCR beta chain comes out of a study of T cell changes during pregnancy in multiple sclerosis. Here immunoSEQ multiplex PCR was the method, and the copy in TCRdb shows in-frame clones only, minus some. The table includes around 19,000 clones, 88% detected once. The TCR sequence derives from a female donor in good health, enrolled as a control in a pregnancy study. Sequencing used CD8+ T cells from peripheral blood mononuclear cells, obtained after pregnancy.

The chain's CDR3 is CASRSGTEAFF. The CDR3 region has the DNA TGTGCCAGCAGGAGTGGCACTGAAGCTTTCTTT. V and J are TRBV27 and TRBJ1-1; D not certain. The CDR3 covers 11 residues. Germline V CDR1 and CDR2: MNHEY, SMNVEV (reference sequence). V was trimmed by 6 bases and J by 4 bases, leaving 6 bases between them.